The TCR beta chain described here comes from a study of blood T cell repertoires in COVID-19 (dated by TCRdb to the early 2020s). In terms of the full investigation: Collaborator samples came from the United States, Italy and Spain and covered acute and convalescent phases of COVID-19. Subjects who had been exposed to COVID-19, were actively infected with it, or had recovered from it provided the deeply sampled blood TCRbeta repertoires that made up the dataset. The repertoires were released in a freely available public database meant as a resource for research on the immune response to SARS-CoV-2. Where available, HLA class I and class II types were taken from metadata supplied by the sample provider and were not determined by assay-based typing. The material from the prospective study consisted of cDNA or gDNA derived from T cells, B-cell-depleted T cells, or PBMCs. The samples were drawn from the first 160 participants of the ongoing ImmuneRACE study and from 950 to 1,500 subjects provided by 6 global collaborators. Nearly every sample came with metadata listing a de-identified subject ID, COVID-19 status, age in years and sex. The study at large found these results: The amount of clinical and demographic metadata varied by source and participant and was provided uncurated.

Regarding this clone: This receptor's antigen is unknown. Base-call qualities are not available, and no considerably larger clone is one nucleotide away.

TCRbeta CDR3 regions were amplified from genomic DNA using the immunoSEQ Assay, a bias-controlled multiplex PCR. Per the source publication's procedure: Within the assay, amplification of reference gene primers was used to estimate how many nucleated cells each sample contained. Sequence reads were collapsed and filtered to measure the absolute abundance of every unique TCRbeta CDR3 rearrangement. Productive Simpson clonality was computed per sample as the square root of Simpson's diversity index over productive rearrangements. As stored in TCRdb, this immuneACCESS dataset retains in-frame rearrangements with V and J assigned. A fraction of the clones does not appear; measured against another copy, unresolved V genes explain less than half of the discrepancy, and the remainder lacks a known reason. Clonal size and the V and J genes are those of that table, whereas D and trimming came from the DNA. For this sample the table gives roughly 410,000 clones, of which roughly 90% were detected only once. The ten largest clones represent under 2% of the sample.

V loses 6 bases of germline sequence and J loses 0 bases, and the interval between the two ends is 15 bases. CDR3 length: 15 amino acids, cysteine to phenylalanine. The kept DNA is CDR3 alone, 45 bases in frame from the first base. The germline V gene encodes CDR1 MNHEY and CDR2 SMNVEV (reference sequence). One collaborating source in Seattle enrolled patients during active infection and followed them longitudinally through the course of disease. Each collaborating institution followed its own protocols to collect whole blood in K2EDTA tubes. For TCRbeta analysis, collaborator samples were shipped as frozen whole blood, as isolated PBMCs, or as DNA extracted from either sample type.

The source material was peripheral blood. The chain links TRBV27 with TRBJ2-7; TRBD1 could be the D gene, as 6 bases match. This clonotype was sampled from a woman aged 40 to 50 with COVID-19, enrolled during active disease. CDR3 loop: CASSMDSKSSYEQYF. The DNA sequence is TGTGCCAGCAGCATGGACAGTAAAAGCTCCTACGAGCAGTACTTC.